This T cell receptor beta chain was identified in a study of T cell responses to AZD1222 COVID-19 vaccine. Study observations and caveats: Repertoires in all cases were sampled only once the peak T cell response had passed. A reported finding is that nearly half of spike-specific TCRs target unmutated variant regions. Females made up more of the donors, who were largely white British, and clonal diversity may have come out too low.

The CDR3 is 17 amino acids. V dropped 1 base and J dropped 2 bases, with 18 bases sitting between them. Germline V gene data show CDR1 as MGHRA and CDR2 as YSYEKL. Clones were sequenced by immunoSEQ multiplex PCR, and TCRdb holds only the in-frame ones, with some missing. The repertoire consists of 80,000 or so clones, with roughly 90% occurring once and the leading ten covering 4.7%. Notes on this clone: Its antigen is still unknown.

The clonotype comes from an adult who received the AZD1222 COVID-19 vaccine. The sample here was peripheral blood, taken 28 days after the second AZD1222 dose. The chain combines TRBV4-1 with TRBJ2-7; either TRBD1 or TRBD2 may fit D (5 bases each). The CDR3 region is CASSQGGSVGAPYEQYF. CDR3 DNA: TGCGCCAGCAGCCAAGGGGGGAGCGTGGGAGCCCCCTACGAGCAGTACTTC.